This TCR beta chain was recovered during a study of cytomegalovirus exposure and HLA in healthy donors. Notes on the study in general: Rare TCR sequences predominated, though certain public TCRs were found in many donors. Reported results showed that the classifier diagnosed cytomegalovirus status with high specificity and sensitivity. The authors later linked a missense DCLRE1C variant to TCR beta V- and J-gene trimming. In a later analysis, an Asian-associated ancestry cluster reportedly showed fewer N-insertions than the approximately 700-donor mean.

About this clone itself: Its antigen is currently unknown.

The CDR3 is 15 residues long. Germline lookup yields CDR1 SGHDT and CDR2 YYEEEE. After removal of 0 bases from V and 4 bases from J, the junction contained 6 bases not matched to a gene. PCR amplification relied on 60 Vbeta primers (plus 13 Jbeta primers). Only in-frame clones appear in the TCRdb table, and some are missing; sequencing was by immunoSEQ multiplex PCR. The sample yields tens of thousands of clones, roughly 72% seen once. The rearrangement joins TRBV5-6 to TRBJ2-7; 8 bases fit TRBD1. What was sequenced was PBMCs. This clonotype was sampled from a man aged 35 to 55 in good health and CMV-seropositive. The CDR3 sequence: CASSLGRGRGYEQYF. The DNA for the CDR3 is TGTGCCAGCAGCTTGGGCAGGGGGCGCGGTTACGAGCAGTACTTC.